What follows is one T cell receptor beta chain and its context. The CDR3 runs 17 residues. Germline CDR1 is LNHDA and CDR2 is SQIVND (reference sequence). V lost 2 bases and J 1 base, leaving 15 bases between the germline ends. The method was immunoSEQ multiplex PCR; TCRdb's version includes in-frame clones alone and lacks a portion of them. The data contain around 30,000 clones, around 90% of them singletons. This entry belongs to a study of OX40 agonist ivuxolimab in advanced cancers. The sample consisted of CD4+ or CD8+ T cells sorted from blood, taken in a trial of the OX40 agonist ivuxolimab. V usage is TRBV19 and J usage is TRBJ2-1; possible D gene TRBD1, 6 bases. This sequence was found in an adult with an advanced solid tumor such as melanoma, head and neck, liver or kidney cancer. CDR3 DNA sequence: TGTGCCAGTAGTATATCGGGCACGAGGGGGTCCTACAATGAGCAGTTCTTC. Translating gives CASSISGTRGSYNEQFF.